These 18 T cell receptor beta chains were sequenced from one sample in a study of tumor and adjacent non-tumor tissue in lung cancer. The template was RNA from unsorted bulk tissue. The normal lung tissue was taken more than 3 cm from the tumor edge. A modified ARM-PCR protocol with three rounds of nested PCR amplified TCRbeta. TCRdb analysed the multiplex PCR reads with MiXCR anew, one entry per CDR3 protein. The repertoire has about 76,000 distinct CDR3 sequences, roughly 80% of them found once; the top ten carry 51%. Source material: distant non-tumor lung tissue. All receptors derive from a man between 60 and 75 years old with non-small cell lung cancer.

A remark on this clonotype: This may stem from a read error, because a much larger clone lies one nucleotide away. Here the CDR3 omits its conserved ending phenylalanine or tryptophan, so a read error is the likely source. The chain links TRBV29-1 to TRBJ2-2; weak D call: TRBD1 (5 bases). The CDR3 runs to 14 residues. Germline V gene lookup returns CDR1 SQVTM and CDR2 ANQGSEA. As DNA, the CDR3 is TGCAACGTTGACAGACAAGGAAACACCGGGGAGCTGTTTTCT. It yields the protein CNVDRQGNTGELFS.

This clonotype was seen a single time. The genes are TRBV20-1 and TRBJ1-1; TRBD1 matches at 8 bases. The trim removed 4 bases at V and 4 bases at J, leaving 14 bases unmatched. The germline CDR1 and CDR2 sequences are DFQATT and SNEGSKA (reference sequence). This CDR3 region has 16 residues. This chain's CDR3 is CSATRAGQGPITEAFF. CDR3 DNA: TGCAGTGCTACAAGGGCTGGACAGGGACCAATCACTGAAGCTTTCTTT.

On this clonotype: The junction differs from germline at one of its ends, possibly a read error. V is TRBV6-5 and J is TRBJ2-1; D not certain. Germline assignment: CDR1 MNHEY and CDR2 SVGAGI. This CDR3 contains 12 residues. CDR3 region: CTSSRTNNEQLF. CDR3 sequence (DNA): TGTACCAGCAGTCGGACGAACAATGAGCAGCTCTTC.

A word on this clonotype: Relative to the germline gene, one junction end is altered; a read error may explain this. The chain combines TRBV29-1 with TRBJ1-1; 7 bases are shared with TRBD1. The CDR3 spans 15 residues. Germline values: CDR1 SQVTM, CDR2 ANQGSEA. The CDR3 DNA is TGCACCGCCTTCCGACAGGGTTTAAAGAACACTGAAGCTTTGTTT. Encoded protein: CTAFRQGLKNTEALF. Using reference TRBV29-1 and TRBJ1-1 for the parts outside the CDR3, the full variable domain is SAVISQKPSRDICQRGTSLTIQCQVDSQVTMMFWYRQQPGQSLTLIATANQGSEATYESGFVIDKFPISRPNLTFSTLTVSNMSPEDSSIYLCTAFRQGLKNTEALFGQGTRLTVV.

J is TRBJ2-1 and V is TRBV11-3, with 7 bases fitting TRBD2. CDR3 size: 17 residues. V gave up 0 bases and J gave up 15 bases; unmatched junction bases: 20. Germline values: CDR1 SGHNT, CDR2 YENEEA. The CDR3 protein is CASSLERLAGVGYGRFF. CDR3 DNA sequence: TGTGCCAGCAGCTTAGAGCGACTTGCGGGAGTAGGTTATGGGCGGTTCTTC. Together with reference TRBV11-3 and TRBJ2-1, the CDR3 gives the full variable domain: EAGVVQSPRYKIIEKKQPVAFWCNPISGHNTLYWYLQNLGQGPELLIRYENEEAVDDSQLPKDRFSAERLKGVDSTLKIQPAELGDSAVYLCASSLERLAGVGYGRFFGPGTRLTVL.

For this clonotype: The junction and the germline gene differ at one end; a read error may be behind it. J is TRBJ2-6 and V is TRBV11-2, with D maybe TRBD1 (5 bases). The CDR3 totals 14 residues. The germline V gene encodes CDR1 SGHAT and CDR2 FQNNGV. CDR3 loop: CASIPNSGANVLVF. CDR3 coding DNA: TGTGCCAGCATTCCTAACTCTGGGGCCAACGTCCTGGTTTTC.

CDR3 region: CASSLHGLRTEAFF. In DNA form, the CDR3 reads TGTGCCAGCAGCTTGCACGGACTGCGGACTGAAGCTTTCTTT. This chain joins TRBV11-3 and TRBJ1-1; no reliable D call. V lost 3 bases and J 5 bases, leaving 13 bases between the germline ends. Germline V gene lookup returns CDR1 SGHNT and CDR2 YENEEA. This CDR3 region has 14 residues.

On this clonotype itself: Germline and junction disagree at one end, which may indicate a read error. The CDR3 region is CSFEHRQGNSGYTF. For the CDR3, the DNA is TGCAGCTTTGAACACCGACAGGGAAACTCCGGCTACACTTTC. The chain combines TRBV29-1 with TRBJ1-2; 7 nucleotides match TRBD1. The CDR3 has 14 residues. Germline CDR1 reads SQVTM; CDR2 reads ANQGSEA.

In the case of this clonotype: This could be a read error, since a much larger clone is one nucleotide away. In DNA, the CDR3 is TGTGCCAGCACTCCTCAGGTAGGAGGGGAAGGCGAGCAGTACTTC. Encoded protein: CASTPQVGGEGEQYF. The genes are TRBV12-3 or TRBV12-4 and TRBJ2-7; weak D call: TRBD2 (6 bases). The CDR3 is 15 amino acids. V gave up 7 bases and J gave up 6 bases, with 22 bases separating them.

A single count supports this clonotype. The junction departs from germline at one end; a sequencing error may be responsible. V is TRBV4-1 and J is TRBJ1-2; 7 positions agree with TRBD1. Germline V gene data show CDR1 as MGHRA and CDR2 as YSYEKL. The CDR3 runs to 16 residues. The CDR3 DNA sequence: TGCGCCAACAGCCCCTGTGGAACAGGGGACTACTATGGCTACATCTTC. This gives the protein CANSPCGTGDYYGYIF.

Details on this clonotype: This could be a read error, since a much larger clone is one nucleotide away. The CDR3 region has the DNA TGTGCCAGCAGTTTCGCGCGGCAAAGGCAGTATTTT. Protein sequence: CASSFARQRQYF. The rearrangement links TRBV28 to TRBJ2-3; D not certain. CDR1 is MDHEN, CDR2 SYDVKM, per germline. Trimming took 3 bases from V and 11 from J, leaving 12 bases between them. The CDR3 loop spans 12 amino acids.

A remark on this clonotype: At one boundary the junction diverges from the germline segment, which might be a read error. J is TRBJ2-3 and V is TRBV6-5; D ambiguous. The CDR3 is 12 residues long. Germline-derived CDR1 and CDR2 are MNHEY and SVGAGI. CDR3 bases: TGTGCTAGCAGCAAAGGCATAGATACGCAGTATTTT. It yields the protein CASSKGIDTQYF.

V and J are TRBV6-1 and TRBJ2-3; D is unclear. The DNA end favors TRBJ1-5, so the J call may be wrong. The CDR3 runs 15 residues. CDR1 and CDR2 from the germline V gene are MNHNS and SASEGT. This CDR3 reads CASSQQAGGTDMQHF. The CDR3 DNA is TGTGCCAGCAGTCAACAAGCGGGAGGTACAGATATGCAGCATTTT.

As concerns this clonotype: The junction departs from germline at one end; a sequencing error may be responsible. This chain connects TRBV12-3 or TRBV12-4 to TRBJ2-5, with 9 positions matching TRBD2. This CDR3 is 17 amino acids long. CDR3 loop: CASSSLAGPRYQETQYF. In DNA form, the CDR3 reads TGTGCCAGCAGCTCGCTAGCGGGACCACGGTACCAAGAAACCCAGTACTTC.

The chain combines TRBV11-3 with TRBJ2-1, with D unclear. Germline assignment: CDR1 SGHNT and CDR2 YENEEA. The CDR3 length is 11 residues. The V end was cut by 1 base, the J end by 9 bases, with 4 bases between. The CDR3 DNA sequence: TGTGCCAGCAGCTTAGCAGGTGAGCAGTTCTTC. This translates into CASSLAGEQFF.

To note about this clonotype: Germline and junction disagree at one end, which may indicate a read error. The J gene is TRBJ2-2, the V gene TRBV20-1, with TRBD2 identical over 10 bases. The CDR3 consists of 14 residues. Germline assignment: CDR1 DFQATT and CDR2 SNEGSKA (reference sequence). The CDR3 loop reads CCASGSPSTGELFF. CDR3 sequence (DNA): TGCTGTGCTAGCGGGAGTCCGAGCACCGGGGAGCTGTTTTTT.

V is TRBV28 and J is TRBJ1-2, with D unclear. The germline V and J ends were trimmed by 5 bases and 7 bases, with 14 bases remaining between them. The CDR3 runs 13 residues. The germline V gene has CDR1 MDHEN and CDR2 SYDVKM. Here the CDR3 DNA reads TGTGCCAGCAGTCCTGCGGGTCCCGGTGGCTACACCTTC. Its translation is CASSPAGPGGYTF.

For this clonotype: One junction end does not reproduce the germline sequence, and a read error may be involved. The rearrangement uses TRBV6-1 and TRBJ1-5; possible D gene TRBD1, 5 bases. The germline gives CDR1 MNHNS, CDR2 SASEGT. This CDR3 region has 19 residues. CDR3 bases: TGTGCCAGCAGCGCCTTCGGGCCCGACAGCGGTGGGTTGAGTCAGCCACAGCATTTT. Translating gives CASSAFGPDSGGLSQPQHF.